The present T cell receptor beta chain was sequenced within a study of T cell responses to AZD1222 COVID-19 vaccine. Study findings and constraints: The peak T cell response came first, and repertoires were sampled only after it. Increased Spike-specific TCR breadth and depth were observed after two AZD1222 doses. Dominant at 160-218 and 743-854, vaccine-associated CD4 TCRs also spanned spike.

In regard to this clone: The antigen is not known.

Method: immunoSEQ multiplex PCR; TCRdb's copy keeps in-frame clones and lacks some. The table includes more than 80,000 clones, approximately 90% detected once. Germline V gives CDR1 MNHEY, CDR2 SVGAGI. Trimming took 3 bases from V and 6 from J, leaving 11 bases between them. This CDR3 spans 14 amino acids. The TCR was taken from an adult in good health. The chain combines TRBV6-5 with TRBJ2-2; maybe TRBD2 (5 bases). Here the sequenced sample was peripheral blood, taken on day 0 of AZD1222 vaccination. The CDR3 coding sequence is TGTGCCAGCAGTTATGAGAGGGTTGCCGGGGAGCTGTTTTTT. This codes for CASSYERVAGELFF.